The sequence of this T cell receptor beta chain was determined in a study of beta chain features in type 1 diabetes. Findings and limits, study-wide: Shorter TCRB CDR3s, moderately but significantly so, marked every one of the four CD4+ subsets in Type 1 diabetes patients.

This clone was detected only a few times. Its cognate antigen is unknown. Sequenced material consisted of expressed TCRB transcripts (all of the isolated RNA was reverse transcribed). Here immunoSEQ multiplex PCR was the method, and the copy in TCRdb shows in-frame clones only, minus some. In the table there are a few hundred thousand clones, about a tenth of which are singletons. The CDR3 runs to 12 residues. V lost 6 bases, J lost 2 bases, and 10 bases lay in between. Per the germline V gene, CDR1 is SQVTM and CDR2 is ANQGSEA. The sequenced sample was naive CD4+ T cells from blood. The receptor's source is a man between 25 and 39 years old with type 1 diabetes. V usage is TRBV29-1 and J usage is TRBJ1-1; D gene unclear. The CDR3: CSVAQVNTEAFF. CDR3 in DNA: TGCAGCGTCGCACAAGTAAACACTGAAGCTTTCTTT. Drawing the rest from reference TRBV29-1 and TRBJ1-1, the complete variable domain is SAVISQKPSRDICQRGTSLTIQCQVDSQVTMMFWYRQQPGQSLTLIATANQGSEATYESGFVIDKFPISRPNLTFSTLTVSNMSPEDSSIYLCSVAQVNTEAFFGQGTRLTVV.